The rows below give T cell receptor beta chains drawn from one sample of a study of CD8+CD57+ T cells in acquired aplastic anemia. TCRdb independently ran MiXCR on the reads; one entry per CDR3 protein. This sample has hundreds of thousands of distinct CDR3 sequences, with about a third found just once. Sequencing input: sorted CD4+, CD8+, or CD8+CD57+ T cells (not recorded which) from PBMCs. These receptors came from a human donor with aplastic anemia. Each CDR3 is given with its conserved first and last residue. Fields, in order: V gene, clone size, J gene, CDR3 protein. Some rows have no size entry. The others give once, few or many, or a class for an expanded clone.

TRBV10-3,few,TRBJ1-1,CVPSFVRRNGEAFF
TRBV7-2,once,TRBJ1-1,CASSLKRQGVEAFF
TRBV20-1,few,TRBJ2-2,CSASHLAGGVGELFF
TRBV4-3,many,TRBJ1-2,CASSRDRESGGYTF
TRBV19,few,TRBJ2-3,CASSLIAGGITDTQYF
TRBV20-1,many,TRBJ1-2,CSASIVGGGHGYTF
TRBV11-2,NA,TRBJ2-7,CASSLARPGTTEQYF
TRBV10-3,many,TRBJ2-3,CAISERQGSTDTQYF
TRBV7-8,NA,TRBJ2-7,CASSLAGTSRYEQYF
TRBV5-5,few,TRBJ2-7,CASSLGQLIGNEQYF
TRBV9,NA,TRBJ2-3,CASSVRADRGRTDTQYF
TRBV24-1,many,TRBJ2-3,CATSDLSKAYF
TRBV7-2,few,TRBJ2-1,CASSLRSWLADNEQFF
TRBV9,many,TRBJ1-1,CASSVAPVTEAFF
TRBV7-2,many,TRBJ2-5,CASRRTGETQYF
TRBV24-1,many,TRBJ2-3,CATSFQGGLADTQYF
TRBV10-3,NA,TRBJ2-5,CASSPPSGTTQETQYF
TRBV6-1,few,TRBJ1-5,CASSPRGPVRPQHF
TRBV2,NA,TRBJ1-2,CASSRGGAVYGYTF
TRBV7-2,many,TRBJ2-2,CASSMRGNTGELFF
TRBV9,few,TRBJ1-1,CASSVAGSGTGDMNTEAFF
TRBV9,many,TRBJ1-6,CASSGTGQGGSPLHF